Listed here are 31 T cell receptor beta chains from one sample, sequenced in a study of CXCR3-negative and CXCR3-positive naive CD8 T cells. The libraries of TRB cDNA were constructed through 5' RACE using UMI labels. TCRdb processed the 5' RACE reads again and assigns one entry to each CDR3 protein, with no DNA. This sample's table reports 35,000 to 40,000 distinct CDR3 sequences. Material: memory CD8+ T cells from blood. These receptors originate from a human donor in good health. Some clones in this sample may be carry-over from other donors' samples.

The CDR3 loop reads CSALSRVSYEQYF. V and J are TRBV29-1 and TRBJ2-7; the TCRdb D gene call, TRBD1, has no DNA to confirm it. This CDR3 contains 13 residues. CDR1 SQVTM and CDR2 ANQGSEA come from the germline V gene.

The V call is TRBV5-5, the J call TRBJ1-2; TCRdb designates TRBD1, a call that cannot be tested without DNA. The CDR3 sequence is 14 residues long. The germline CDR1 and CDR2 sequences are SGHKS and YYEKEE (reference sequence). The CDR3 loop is CASSLSGGRSGYTF.

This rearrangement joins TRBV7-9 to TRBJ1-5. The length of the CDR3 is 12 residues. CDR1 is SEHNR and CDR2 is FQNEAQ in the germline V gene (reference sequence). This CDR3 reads CASSLEGQPQHF.

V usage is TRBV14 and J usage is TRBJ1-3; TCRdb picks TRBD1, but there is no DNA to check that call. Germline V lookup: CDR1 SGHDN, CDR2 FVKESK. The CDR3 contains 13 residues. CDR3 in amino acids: CASTRTDGNTIYF.

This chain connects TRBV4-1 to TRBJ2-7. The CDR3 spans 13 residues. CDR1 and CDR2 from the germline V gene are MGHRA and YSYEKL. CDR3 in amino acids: CASSQEESGEQYF.

CDR3 region: CASSYSPSYNEQFF. The gene calls are TRBV7-3 and TRBJ2-1. Germline V CDR1 and CDR2: SGHTA, FQGTGA. The CDR3 is 14 residues long.

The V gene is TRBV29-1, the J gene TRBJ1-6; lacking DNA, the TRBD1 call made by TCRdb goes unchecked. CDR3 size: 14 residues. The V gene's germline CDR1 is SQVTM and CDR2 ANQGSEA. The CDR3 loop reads CSVDSGGLNSPLHF.

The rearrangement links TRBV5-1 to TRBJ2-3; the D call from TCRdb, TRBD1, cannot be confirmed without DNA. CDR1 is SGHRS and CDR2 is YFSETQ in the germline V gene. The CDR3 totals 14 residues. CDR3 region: CASSPLGGTDTQYF.

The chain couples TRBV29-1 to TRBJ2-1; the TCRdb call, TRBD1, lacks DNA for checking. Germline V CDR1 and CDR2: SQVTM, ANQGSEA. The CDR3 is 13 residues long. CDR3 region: CSAHLTENNEQFF.

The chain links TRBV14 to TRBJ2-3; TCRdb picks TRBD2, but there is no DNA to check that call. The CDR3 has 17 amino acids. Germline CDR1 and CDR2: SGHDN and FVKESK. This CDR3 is CASSQAGTSGYADTQYF.

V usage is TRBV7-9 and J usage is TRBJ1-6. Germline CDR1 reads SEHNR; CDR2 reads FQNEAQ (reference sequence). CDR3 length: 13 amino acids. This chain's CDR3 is CASSPMDNSPLHF. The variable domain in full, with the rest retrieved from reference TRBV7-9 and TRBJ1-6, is DTGVSQNPRHKITKRGQNVTFRCDPISEHNRLYWYRQTLGQGPEFLTYFQNEAQLEKSRLLSDRFSAERPKGSFSTLEIQRTEQGDSAMYLCASSPMDNSPLHFGNGTRLTVT.

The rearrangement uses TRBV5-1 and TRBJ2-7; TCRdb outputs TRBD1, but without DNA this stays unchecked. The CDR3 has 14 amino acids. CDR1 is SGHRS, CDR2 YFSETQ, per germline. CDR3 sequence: CASSWGTEIYEQYF.

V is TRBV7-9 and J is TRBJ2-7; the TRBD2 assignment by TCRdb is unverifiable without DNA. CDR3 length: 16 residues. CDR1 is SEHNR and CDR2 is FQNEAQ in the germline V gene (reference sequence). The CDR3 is CASSLGTSGSKYEQYF.

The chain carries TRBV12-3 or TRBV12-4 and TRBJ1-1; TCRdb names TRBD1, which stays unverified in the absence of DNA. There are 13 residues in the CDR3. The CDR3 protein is CASSFAGGTEAFF.

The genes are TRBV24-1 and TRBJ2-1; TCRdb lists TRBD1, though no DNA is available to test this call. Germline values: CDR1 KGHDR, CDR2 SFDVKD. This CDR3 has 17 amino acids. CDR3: CATSDPGSGGLLNEQFF.

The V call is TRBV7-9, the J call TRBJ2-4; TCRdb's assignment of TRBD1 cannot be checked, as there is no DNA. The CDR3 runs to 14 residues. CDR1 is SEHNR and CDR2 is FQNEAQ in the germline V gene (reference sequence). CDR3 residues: CASSLRGPFDIQYF.

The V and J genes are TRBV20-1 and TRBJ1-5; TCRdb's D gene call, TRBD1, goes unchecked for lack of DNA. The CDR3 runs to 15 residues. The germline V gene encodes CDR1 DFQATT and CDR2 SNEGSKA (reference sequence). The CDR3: CSASPGTGEVQPQHF.

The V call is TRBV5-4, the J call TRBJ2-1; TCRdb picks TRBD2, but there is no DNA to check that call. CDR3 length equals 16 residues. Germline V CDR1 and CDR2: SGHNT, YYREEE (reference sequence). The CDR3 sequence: CASSLEGGGALKRLFF.

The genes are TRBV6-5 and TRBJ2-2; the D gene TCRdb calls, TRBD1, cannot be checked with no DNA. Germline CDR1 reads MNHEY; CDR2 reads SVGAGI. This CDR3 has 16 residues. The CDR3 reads CASRGTGGRNTGELFF.

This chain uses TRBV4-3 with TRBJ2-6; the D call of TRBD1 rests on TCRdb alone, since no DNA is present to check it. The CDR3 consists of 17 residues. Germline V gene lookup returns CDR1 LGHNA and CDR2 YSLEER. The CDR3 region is CASSQDGAGAGANVLTF.

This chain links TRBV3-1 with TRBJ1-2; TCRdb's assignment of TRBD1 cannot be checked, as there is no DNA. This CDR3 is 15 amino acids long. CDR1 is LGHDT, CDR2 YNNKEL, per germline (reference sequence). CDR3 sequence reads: CASSPTRQGGYGYTF.

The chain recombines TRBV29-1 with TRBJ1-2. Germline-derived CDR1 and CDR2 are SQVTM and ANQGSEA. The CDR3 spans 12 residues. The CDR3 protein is CSVEDDGYGYTF.

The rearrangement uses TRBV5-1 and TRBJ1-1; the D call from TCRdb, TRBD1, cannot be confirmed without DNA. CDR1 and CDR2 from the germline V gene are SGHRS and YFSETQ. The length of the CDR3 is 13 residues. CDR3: CASSSGVITEAFF.

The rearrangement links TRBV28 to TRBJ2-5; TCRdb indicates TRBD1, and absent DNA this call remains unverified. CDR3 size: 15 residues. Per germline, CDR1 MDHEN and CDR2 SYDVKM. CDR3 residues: CASSPTRGWRETQYF. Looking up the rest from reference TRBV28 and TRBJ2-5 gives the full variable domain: DVKVTQSSRYLVKRTGEKVFLECVQDMDHENMFWYRQDPGLGLRLIYFSYDVKMKEKGDIPEGYSVSREKKERFSLILESASTNQTSMYLCASSPTRGWRETQYFGPGTRLLVL.

This CDR3 reads CASSQGAYEQYF. This chain connects TRBV3-1 to TRBJ2-7. The length of the CDR3 is 12 residues. Per the germline V gene, CDR1 is LGHDT and CDR2 is YNNKEL (reference sequence).

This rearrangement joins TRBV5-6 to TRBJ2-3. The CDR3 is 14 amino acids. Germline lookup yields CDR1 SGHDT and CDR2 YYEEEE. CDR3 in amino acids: CASSLAGSTDTQYF.

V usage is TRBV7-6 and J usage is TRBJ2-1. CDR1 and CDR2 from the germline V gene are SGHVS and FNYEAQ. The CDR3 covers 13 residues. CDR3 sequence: CASSADGYNEQFF.

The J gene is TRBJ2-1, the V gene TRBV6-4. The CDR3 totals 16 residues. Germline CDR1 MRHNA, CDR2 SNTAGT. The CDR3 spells CASSDSPDSSYNEQFF.

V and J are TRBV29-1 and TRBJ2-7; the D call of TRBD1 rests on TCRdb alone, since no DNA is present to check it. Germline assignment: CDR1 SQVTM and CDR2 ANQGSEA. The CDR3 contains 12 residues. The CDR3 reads CSVVGGTYEQYF.

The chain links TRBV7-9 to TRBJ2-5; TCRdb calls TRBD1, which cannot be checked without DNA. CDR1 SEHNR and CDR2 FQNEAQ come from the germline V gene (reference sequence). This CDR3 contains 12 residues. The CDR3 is CASSDSQETQYF.

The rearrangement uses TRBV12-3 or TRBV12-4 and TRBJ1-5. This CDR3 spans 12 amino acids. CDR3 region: CASSDGVQPQHF.